Sequencing of this T cell receptor (beta chain) was carried out in a study of blood T cell repertoires in COVID-19. Germline loops: CDR1 SGDLS, CDR2 YYNGEE. J was trimmed by 3 bases and V by 0 bases; bases with no gene match: 5. This CDR3 comprises 17 residues. Method: immunoSEQ multiplex PCR; TCRdb's copy keeps in-frame clones and lacks some. This table holds tens of thousands of clones, roughly 88% found once. The chain recombines TRBV9 with TRBJ2-3, with 12 nucleotides matching TRBD2. This TCR was recovered from a man aged 18 to 29 with COVID-19, enrolled during active disease. Source material: peripheral blood. The CDR3 region is CASSVELAGGVTDTQYF. The DNA for the CDR3 is TGTGCCAGCAGCGTAGAGCTAGCGGGAGGGGTAACAGATACGCAGTATTTT.